Listed below are T cell receptor delta chains from one sample, sequenced in a study of gamma-delta T cells after stem cell transplantation. TCRdb called clones anew from the RT-PCR reads with CATT. Of about 2,400 delta-chain clones listed, roughly two fifths were seen once; the top ten hold 20% to 25%. Sequences were obtained from gamma-delta T cells. The receptors stem from a human donor. It is not recorded whose cells these are; they may come from a transplant donor. Both conserved end residues are part of each CDR3. Each record gives: J gene, V gene, clone size, D gene, CDR3 DNA, CDR3 protein. The D gene is left open where the match is weak. Where a row states a size, it is once, few, many or the class of an expanded clone; other rows omit it.

j_call: TRDJ1
v_call: TRDV2
clone_size: -
d_call: -
cdr3_nt: TGTGCCTGTGTGGGGCCGTCCGGGGGTCGGCCCAGATGGCTCATCTTT
cdr3_aa: CACVGPSGGRPRWLIF

j_call: TRDJ1
v_call: TRDV2
clone_size: -
d_call: -
cdr3_nt: TGTGCCTGTGACACCGTGGGTCTTCCTACTACCTTTGGGGGAGACTATACACTCATCTTT
cdr3_aa: CACDTVGLPTTFGGDYTLIF

j_call: TRDJ1
v_call: TRDV1
clone_size: -
d_call: TRDD3
cdr3_nt: TGTGCTCTTGGGGAGTTCCTACGTCTGGGGGATACGGTCACCGATAAACTCATCTTT
cdr3_aa: CALGEFLRLGDTVTDKLIF

j_call: TRDJ1
v_call: TRDV2
clone_size: -
d_call: TRDD3
cdr3_nt: TGTGCCTGTGACACCGTATACCCGGGGGATACGAAGAAGGGGTACACCGATAAACTCATCTTT
cdr3_aa: CACDTVYPGDTKKGYTDKLIF

j_call: TRDJ3
v_call: TRDV2
clone_size: -
d_call: -
cdr3_nt: TGTGCCTGTGACACGGTCGGGGCTAACATCTCCTGGGACACCCGACAGATGTTTTTC
cdr3_aa: CACDTVGANISWDTRQMFF

j_call: TRDJ3
v_call: TRDV2
clone_size: -
d_call: TRDD3
cdr3_nt: TGTGCCTGTGACACCGTGCTCGCACGCCTCGGGGATATACCCCCCTGGGCCACCCGACAGATGTTTTTC
cdr3_aa: CACDTVLARLGDIPPWATRQMFF

j_call: TRDJ1
v_call: TRDV2
clone_size: -
d_call: TRDD3
cdr3_nt: TGTGCCTGTGACACACTGGGGGCTTTGGGTCCCACCGATAAACTCATCTTT
cdr3_aa: CACDTLGALGPTDKLIF

j_call: TRDJ1
v_call: TRDV2
clone_size: large
d_call: -
cdr3_nt: TGTGCCTGTGACGGTCTTGGGGAAAATAAACTCATCTTT
cdr3_aa: CACDGLGENKLIF

j_call: TRDJ1
v_call: TRDV2
clone_size: -
d_call: TRDD3
cdr3_nt: TGTGCCTGTGACTTACTGGGGGCTACGAGCGCCGATAAACTCATCTTT
cdr3_aa: CACDLLGATSADKLIF

j_call: TRDJ1
v_call: TRDV2
clone_size: -
d_call: TRDD3
cdr3_nt: TGTGCCTGTGACTCCGTTAAGGACCCTGTCGGGGGATACAGAGACACCGATAAACTCATCTTT
cdr3_aa: CACDSVKDPVGGYRDTDKLIF

j_call: TRDJ1
v_call: TRDV2
clone_size: -
d_call: TRDD3
cdr3_nt: TGTGCCTGTGACCGACTGGGGGTACTGGGGGAAGACACCGATAAACTCATCTTT
cdr3_aa: CACDRLGVLGEDTDKLIF

j_call: TRDJ1
v_call: TRDV2
clone_size: large
d_call: TRDD3
cdr3_nt: TGTGCCTGTGACAACCTTCTACTGGGGGGATCGGCCGATAAACTCATCTTT
cdr3_aa: CACDNLLLGGSADKLIF

j_call: TRDJ3
v_call: TRDV2
clone_size: few
d_call: TRDD3
cdr3_nt: TGTGCCTGTGACACTCCGGTACTGGGGGACCGGAGCTCCTGGGACACCCGACAGATGTTTTTC
cdr3_aa: CACDTPVLGDRSSWDTRQMFF

j_call: TRDJ1
v_call: TRDV2
clone_size: -
d_call: TRDD3
cdr3_nt: TGTGCCTGTGACGAGATCGCGACTGGGGGAGCCTACACCGATAAACTCATCTTT
cdr3_aa: CACDEIATGGAYTDKLIF

j_call: TRDJ1
v_call: TRDV2
clone_size: -
d_call: TRDD3
cdr3_nt: TGTGCCTGTGACCCACTGGGGGCTACTGAGGGGGCCGATAAACTCATCTTT
cdr3_aa: CACDPLGATEGADKLIF

j_call: TRDJ1
v_call: TRDV2
clone_size: few
d_call: TRDD3
cdr3_nt: TGTGCCTGTGACCCTGTACTGGGGGATACGCGGACAAGGCTCGATAAACTCATCTTT
cdr3_aa: CACDPVLGDTRTRLDKLIF

j_call: TRDJ3
v_call: TRDV2
clone_size: -
d_call: TRDD3
cdr3_nt: TGTGCCTGTGACACCGCGACTGGGGGATCCGTCTCCTGTGACACCCGACAGATGTTTTTC
cdr3_aa: CACDTATGGSVSCDTRQMFF

j_call: TRDJ1
v_call: TRDV2
clone_size: -
d_call: TRDD3
cdr3_nt: TGTGCCTGTGACAAGCTGGGGGATACGGGGGTCATCTTT
cdr3_aa: CACDKLGDTGVIF

j_call: TRDJ1
v_call: TRDV2
clone_size: few
d_call: TRDD3
cdr3_nt: TGTGCCTGTGACACCGTGAAAGGACTGGGGTCAACAACCGGCACCGATAAACTCATCTTT
cdr3_aa: CACDTVKGLGSTTGTDKLIF

j_call: TRDJ4
v_call: TRDV2
clone_size: -
d_call: TRDD3
cdr3_nt: TGTGCCTGTGACACCGGATGGGGGGATAAATTGGGAAACCCCAGACCCCTGATCTTT
cdr3_aa: CACDTGWGDKLGNPRPLIF

j_call: TRDJ1
v_call: TRDV2
clone_size: -
d_call: TRDD3
cdr3_nt: TGTGCCTGTGACTCGATCTCAACTGGGGGGGATACCGATAAACTCATCTTT
cdr3_aa: CACDSISTGGDTDKLIF

j_call: TRDJ1
v_call: TRDV2
clone_size: few
d_call: -
cdr3_nt: TGTGCCTGTGACTGGGTTGGGGTTGATTACACCGATAAACTCATCTTT
cdr3_aa: CACDWVGVDYTDKLIF

j_call: TRDJ1
v_call: TRDV2
clone_size: -
d_call: TRDD3
cdr3_nt: TGTGCCTGTGGCCCCCTTACTGGGGGATCCCCAGGGGATAAACTCATCTTT
cdr3_aa: CACGPLTGGSPGDKLIF

j_call: TRDJ1
v_call: TRDV2
clone_size: -
d_call: TRDD3
cdr3_nt: TGTGCCTGTGACACCTTACGTACTGGGGGACACGGGGCCGAGTACACCGATAAACTCATCTTT
cdr3_aa: CACDTLRTGGHGAEYTDKLIF

j_call: TRDJ1
v_call: TRDV2
clone_size: few
d_call: TRDD3
cdr3_nt: TGTGCCTGTGACACGCTGGGGGAGACCCCCCTAAACAGTGAACTCATCTTT
cdr3_aa: CACDTLGETPLNSELIF

j_call: TRDJ3
v_call: TRDV2
clone_size: -
d_call: TRDD3
cdr3_nt: TGTGCCTGTGACAGTGTCCATAAAGTGGGGGATAACGAGCTCTGGGACACCCGACAGATGTTTTTC
cdr3_aa: CACDSVHKVGDNELWDTRQMFF

j_call: TRDJ1
v_call: TRDV2
clone_size: few
d_call: TRDD3
cdr3_nt: TGTGCCTGTGAGAGACTGGGGGATACTCCCGATAAACTCATCTTT
cdr3_aa: CACERLGDTPDKLIF

j_call: TRDJ3
v_call: TRDV2
clone_size: -
d_call: TRDD3
cdr3_nt: TGTGCCTGTTACACCGTACTGGGGGATACCTCCTGGGACACCCGACAGATGTTTTTC
cdr3_aa: CACYTVLGDTSWDTRQMFF

j_call: TRDJ3
v_call: TRDV2
clone_size: few
d_call: TRDD3
cdr3_nt: TGTGCCTGTGACACCGGCGAGCTGGGGGACTCCCCACCCTGGGACACCCGACAGATGTTTTTC
cdr3_aa: CACDTGELGDSPPWDTRQMFF

j_call: TRDJ1
v_call: TRDV2
clone_size: -
d_call: TRDD3
cdr3_nt: TGTGCCTGTGACTCGATAGTTGAACGGGGGATACCCAACGATAAACTCATCTTT
cdr3_aa: CACDSIVERGIPNDKLIF

j_call: TRDJ1
v_call: TRDV2
clone_size: -
d_call: TRDD3
cdr3_nt: TGTGCCTGTGACCCAATACTGGGGGATACCGTCATATTT
cdr3_aa: CACDPILGDTVIF

j_call: TRDJ1
v_call: TRDV2
clone_size: -
d_call: TRDD3
cdr3_nt: TGTGCCTGTGACACTCTGGGGGATAGGAACGATAAACTCATCTTT
cdr3_aa: CACDTLGDRNDKLIF

j_call: TRDJ1
v_call: TRDV2
clone_size: few
d_call: -
cdr3_nt: TGTGCCTGTGACACCCTGGAAGCGGATACAACTTACACCGATAAACTCATCTTT
cdr3_aa: CACDTLEADTTYTDKLIF

j_call: TRDJ1
v_call: TRDV2
clone_size: few
d_call: TRDD3
cdr3_nt: TGTGCCTGTGACCCACTGGGGGATACTGAGGGGGCCGATAAACTCATCTTT
cdr3_aa: CACDPLGDTEGADKLIF

j_call: TRDJ3
v_call: TRDV2
clone_size: -
d_call: TRDD3
cdr3_nt: TGTGCCTGTGACTCCGTACTGGGGGATACCCCCTCCTGGGACACCCGACAGATGTTTTTC
cdr3_aa: CACDSVLGDTPSWDTRQMFF

j_call: TRDJ1
v_call: TRDV2
clone_size: few
d_call: TRDD3
cdr3_nt: TGTGCCTGTGACACCGTCTACCTGGGGGATAGATCGCCCACCGATAAACTCATCTTT
cdr3_aa: CACDTVYLGDRSPTDKLIF

j_call: TRDJ1
v_call: TRDV2
clone_size: -
d_call: TRDD3
cdr3_nt: TGTGCCTGTGACACCGTAGCCTTGGGGATACAGTACACCGATAAACTCATCTTT
cdr3_aa: CACDTVALGIQYTDKLIF

j_call: TRDJ1
v_call: TRDV2
clone_size: -
d_call: TRDD3
cdr3_nt: TGTGCCTGTGCCTCACTACCTGGGGGACGATACACCGATAAGCTCATCTTT
cdr3_aa: CACASLPGGRYTDKLIF

j_call: TRDJ1
v_call: TRDV2
clone_size: -
d_call: TRDD3
cdr3_nt: TGTGCCTGTGACATACTGGGCAATACTGGGGGAAAGTACAACGATAAACTCATCTTT
cdr3_aa: CACDILGNTGGKYNDKLIF

j_call: TRDJ1
v_call: TRDV2
clone_size: large
d_call: TRDD3
cdr3_nt: TGTGCCTGTGACTCAGTACTGGGGGATACAAGAAGTACCGATAAACTCATCTTT
cdr3_aa: CACDSVLGDTRSTDKLIF

j_call: TRDJ1
v_call: TRDV2
clone_size: -
d_call: -
cdr3_nt: TGTGCCTGTGACCCCCTTCCGGGGGACACCGACAAACTCATCTTT
cdr3_aa: CACDPLPGDTDKLIF

j_call: TRDJ1
v_call: TRDV2
clone_size: large
d_call: TRDD3
cdr3_nt: TGTGCCTGTGACACTCTTTTGACTGGGGGTCGGTACACCGATAAACTCATCTTT
cdr3_aa: CACDTLLTGGRYTDKLIF

j_call: TRDJ1
v_call: TRDV2
clone_size: -
d_call: TRDD3
cdr3_nt: TGTGCCTGTGACAAACTGGGGGATACGTCAACCGATAAACTCATCTTT
cdr3_aa: CACDKLGDTSTDKLIF

j_call: TRDJ1
v_call: TRDV2
clone_size: -
d_call: TRDD3
cdr3_nt: TGTGCCTGTGACCAACTGGGGGATACCAAACTCATCTTT
cdr3_aa: CACDQLGDTKLIF

j_call: TRDJ2
v_call: TRDV2
clone_size: -
d_call: TRDD3
cdr3_nt: TGTGCCTGTGACCCCGCGGGGATGGGGGATTTCTTTTTGACAGCACAACTCTTCTTT
cdr3_aa: CACDPAGMGDFFLTAQLFF

j_call: TRDJ1
v_call: TRDV2
clone_size: -
d_call: -
cdr3_nt: TGTGCCTGTGACACAATTGGGAGACATCACACCGATAAACTCATCTTT
cdr3_aa: CACDTIGRHHTDKLIF

j_call: TRDJ1
v_call: TRDV2
clone_size: once
d_call: TRDD3
cdr3_nt: TGTGCCTGTCACACCGTTCGCTGGGGGATACGTTATACCGATAAACTCATCTTT
cdr3_aa: CACHTVRWGIRYTDKLIF

j_call: TRDJ2
v_call: TRDV2
clone_size: few
d_call: TRDD3
cdr3_nt: TGTGCCTGTGACGCCGTACTGGGGGATACAGCACAACTCTTCTTT
cdr3_aa: CACDAVLGDTAQLFF

j_call: TRDJ1
v_call: TRDV2
clone_size: -
d_call: TRDD3
cdr3_nt: TGTGCCTGTGACCCCATCGGCTTGACTTCCCCGAAGGAGATGGGGGATACGCTGGTTCCTCTCACCGATAAACTCATCTTT
cdr3_aa: CACDPIGLTSPKEMGDTLVPLTDKLIF

j_call: TRDJ1
v_call: TRDV2
clone_size: medium-sized
d_call: -
cdr3_nt: TGTGCCTGTGACACCCTTTTGCAAACCCTTGGCACCGATAAACTCATCTTT
cdr3_aa: CACDTLLQTLGTDKLIF

j_call: TRDJ1
v_call: TRDV2
clone_size: -
d_call: -
cdr3_nt: TGTGCCTGTGACGCGGCTGGGGACGCGGGGACCGATAAACTCATCTTT
cdr3_aa: CACDAAGDAGTDKLIF

j_call: TRDJ1
v_call: TRDV2
clone_size: -
d_call: TRDD3
cdr3_nt: TGTTCCTGTGACCCCGTACTGGGGGCCTCATACACCGATAAACTCATCTTT
cdr3_aa: CSCDPVLGASYTDKLIF

j_call: TRDJ1
v_call: TRDV2
clone_size: -
d_call: TRDD3
cdr3_nt: TGTGCCTGTGACACCATACTGGGGGAGAGGTACACCGATAAACTCATCTTT
cdr3_aa: CACDTILGERYTDKLIF

j_call: TRDJ1
v_call: TRDV2
clone_size: -
d_call: TRDD3
cdr3_nt: TGTGCCTGTGACCTACTGGGGGATACGCGGACCGATAAACTCATCTTT
cdr3_aa: CACDLLGDTRTDKLIF

j_call: TRDJ3
v_call: TRDV2
clone_size: -
d_call: -
cdr3_nt: TGTGCCTGTGACACCGGTGGGTTCACCTCAAGCTCCTGTGACACCCGCCCGATGTTTTTC
cdr3_aa: CACDTGGFTSSSCDTRPMFF

j_call: TRDJ1
v_call: TRDV2
clone_size: -
d_call: -
cdr3_nt: TGTGCCTGTGACACAATCTCCCAGGAGCGCCCGTACACCGATAAACTCATCTTT
cdr3_aa: CACDTISQERPYTDKLIF

j_call: TRDJ1
v_call: TRDV2
clone_size: medium-sized
d_call: TRDD3
cdr3_nt: TGTGCCTGTGACACAATTGGGGGACATCACACCGATAAACTCATCTTT
cdr3_aa: CACDTIGGHHTDKLIF

j_call: TRDJ1
v_call: TRDV2
clone_size: -
d_call: TRDD3
cdr3_nt: TGTGCCTGTGACACCGTACCCCAACTGGGGGATCAAGATAAACTCATCTTT
cdr3_aa: CACDTVPQLGDQDKLIF

j_call: TRDJ1
v_call: TRDV2
clone_size: medium-sized
d_call: TRDD3
cdr3_nt: TGTGCCTGTGACACACTGGGGGAATACGATAAACTCATCTTT
cdr3_aa: CACDTLGEYDKLIF

j_call: TRDJ1
v_call: TRDV2
clone_size: -
d_call: -
cdr3_nt: TGTGCCTGTGACACCATCTCGGGGATCCTCTACACCGATAAACTCATCTTT
cdr3_aa: CACDTISGILYTDKLIF